This entry lists 6 T cell receptor beta chains sequenced from one sample in a study of blood T cell repertoires in COVID-19. Measured with immunoSEQ multiplex PCR; TCRdb has only the in-frame clones, and not every one. The sample lists roughly 30,000 clones, 85% occurring once. The source material was peripheral blood. Receptors were obtained from a human donor with acute or convalescent COVID-19. The donor label of this sample is uncertain.

The chain has TRBV19 and TRBJ2-5, with D tentatively TRBD2 (6 bases). The germline V and J ends were trimmed by 6 bases and 2 bases, with 13 bases remaining between them. Germline CDR1 reads LNHDA; CDR2 reads SQIVND (reference sequence). CDR3 length: 14 amino acids. As DNA, the CDR3 is TGTGCCAGTAGCCCATGGGGGGATCAAGAGACCCAGTACTTC. This codes for CASSPWGDQETQYF.

This clone was detected a few times. The gene calls are TRBV2 and TRBJ1-1; perhaps TRBD1 as D (6 bases). Trimming removed 6 bases at V and 3 bases at J, with 11 bases between. Germline loops: CDR1 SNHLY, CDR2 FYNNEI. The CDR3 spans 13 residues. The CDR3 spells CASRPTGHTEAFF. In DNA, the CDR3 is TGTGCCAGCAGGCCGACAGGACACACTGAAGCTTTCTTT.

The chain is built from TRBV30 and TRBJ1-1; possibly TRBD1 for D (6 bases). V was cut by 1 base and J by 3 bases, with 9 bases left in between. Germline V gives CDR1 GTSNPN, CDR2 SVGIG (reference sequence). The CDR3 is 13 amino acids. The DNA for the CDR3 is TGTGCCTGGAGTGAGAAGGGGGACACTGAAGCTTTCTTT. Translation: CAWSEKGDTEAFF.

This rearrangement joins TRBV10-3 to TRBJ1-5; D is unclear. Germline CDR1 ENHRY, CDR2 SYGVKD. With 2 bases removed from V and 2 bases from J, the gap between germline ends came to 4 bases. CDR3 size: 13 residues. The CDR3 DNA is TGTGCCATCAGTGAGCAGGGCAATCAGCCCCAGCATTTT. Its protein is CAISEQGNQPQHF.

The chain uses TRBV10-3 and TRBJ2-3; 9 nucleotides align to TRBD1. Germline values: CDR1 ENHRY, CDR2 SYGVKD. With 2 bases clipped from V and 6 bases from J, the junction kept 3 bases outside the gene matches. CDR3 length: 14 amino acids. The CDR3 reads CAISEGTGSDTQYF. DNA for the CDR3: TGTGCCATCAGTGAGGGGACAGGGTCGGATACGCAGTATTTT.

The chain couples TRBV10-2 to TRBJ1-6, with TRBD1 matching 11 bases. The germline V gene has CDR1 WSHSY and CDR2 SAAADI. The CDR3 covers 14 residues. The trim removed 9 bases at V and 9 bases at J, leaving 7 bases unmatched. Here the CDR3 DNA reads TGCGCCAGTCGGACCGGGACAGGGGGTTCACCCCTCCACTTT. This sequence encodes CASRTGTGGSPLHF.